The clone carrying this T cell receptor (beta chain) was observed at least ten times. The antigen is not known. Ophthalmopathy in the patients scored at least 3 on Clinical Activity Score and at least 4 on NOSPECS grade, lasting under 3 months. The source material, RNA transcripts, was used to amplify TCR beta CDR3 regions. Carried out on the TCR CDR3, a first-round RT-PCR used the HTBI primer set. TCRdb passed the multiplex PCR reads through MiXCR, listing each CDR3 protein once. This sample carries roughly 290,000 distinct CDR3 sequences, over 15% of them seen once, and the ten largest clones take less than 70%. CDR1 is SGHTA, CDR2 FQGNSA, per germline. CDR3 length: 18 residues. The ends lost 3 bases at V and 1 base at J; junction bases unmatched: 9. This sample was taken from a study of T cells in Graves' hyperthyroidism and ophthalmopathy. Study-level background: Peripheral blood specimens were obtained at initial diagnosis, prior to any treatment.

General study points: Most clonotypes that expanded in the thyroid above 0.001 also showed up in blood.

The chain has TRBV7-2 and TRBJ2-3, with 11 nucleotides matching TRBD2. The sequencing sample was made of blood. The TCR was taken from a woman aged 60 to 75 with Graves' ophthalmopathy. The CDR3 loop is CASSFWTSGPRGTDTQYF. The CDR3 coding sequence is TGTGCCAGCAGCTTTTGGACTAGCGGGCCGAGAGGCACAGATACGCAGTATTTT.